These 18 T cell receptor beta chains originate from one sample sequenced in a study of CD8+CD57+ T cells in acquired aplastic anemia. The use of genomic DNA as template underpinned the TCR beta VDJ and CDR3 profiling. TCRdb re-derived calls from the reads in MiXCR, one entry per CDR3 protein. The sample has about 180,000 distinct CDR3 sequences, 48% seen once. Sequencing was done on patients that had shown CD8+CD57+ cell expansion by flow cytometry. The specimen was sorted CD4+, CD8+, or CD8+CD57+ T cells (not recorded which) from PBMCs. The receptors shown here come from a human donor with aplastic anemia.

Ten or more counts support this clonotype. The rearrangement joins TRBV20-1 to TRBJ2-7, with TRBD2 matching over 9 bases. With 0 bases clipped from V and 3 bases from J, the junction kept 3 bases outside the gene matches. The CDR3 is 14 residues long. Germline values: CDR1 DFQATT, CDR2 SNEGSKA (reference sequence). CDR3 DNA sequence: TGCAGTGCTAGAGATGGGACTAGCAGCTACGAGCAGTACTTC. Protein product: CSARDGTSSYEQYF.

In the case of this clonotype: A much bigger clone sits one base away, suggesting this may be a read error. The V gene is TRBV2, the J gene TRBJ2-7; D ambiguous. Germline V lookup: CDR1 SNHLY, CDR2 FYNNEI. There are 13 residues in the CDR3. Trimming removed 8 bases at V and 2 bases at J, with 13 bases between. CDR3 sequence: CASPPFATYEQYF. CDR3 sequence (DNA): TGTGCCAGCCCACCATTTGCTACCTACGAGCAGTACTTC.

The DNA for the CDR3 is TGTGCCAGCAGCTTACGGGCAGCGAACACTGAGCAGTTCTTC. Translated, it gives CASSLRAANTEQFF. V is TRBV7-3 and J is TRBJ2-1, with D unclear. The CDR3 covers 14 residues. CDR1 SGHTA and CDR2 FQGTGA come from the germline V gene. Trimming removed 2 bases from V and 9 bases from J, with 14 bases in between.

The chain uses TRBV20-1 and TRBJ2-5; 9 nucleotides line up with TRBD2. The CDR3 covers 17 residues. J gave up 3 bases and V 2 bases, and 13 bases lay outside the gene matches. Germline assignment: CDR1 DFQATT and CDR2 SNEGSKA (reference sequence). CDR3 sequence: CSARRLAGTYLEETQYF. The CDR3 DNA sequence: TGCAGTGCTAGACGGCTAGCGGGGACATATCTAGAAGAGACCCAGTACTTC.

CDR3 amino acids: CASSTRDYDYEQYF. The CDR3 nucleotides are TGCGCCAGCAGCACCCGGGACTATGACTACGAGCAGTACTTC. The chain carries TRBV5-1 and TRBJ2-7; 7 bases map to TRBD2. This CDR3 comprises 14 residues. CDR1 SGHRS and CDR2 YFSETQ come from the germline V gene. J was trimmed by 3 bases and V by 4 bases; bases with no gene match: 7.

The table lists this clonotype with a count of one. This chain connects TRBV2 to TRBJ1-1, with TRBD1 identical over 7 bases. Per germline, CDR1 SNHLY and CDR2 FYNNEI. The V segment lost 6 bases and the J segment 1 base; nucleotides outside the gene matches: 11. The CDR3 length is 16 residues. The CDR3 nucleotides are TGTGCCAGCAGGGACGATCCGGGACAGAAGAACACTGAAGCTTTCTTT. Translated, it gives CASRDDPGQKNTEAFF.

This clonotype was detected ten times or more. This rearrangement joins TRBV5-6 to TRBJ2-5; 12 positions agree with TRBD2. In germline, CDR1 is SGHDT, CDR2 YYEEEE. The CDR3 runs to 16 residues. V was clipped by 0 bases and J by 5 bases; unmatched bases: 5. The CDR3 nucleotides read TGTGCCAGCAGCTTGGCCCCTAGCGGGGGGGCGGAGACCCAGTACTTC. This codes for CASSLAPSGGAETQYF. Combining the CDR3 with reference TRBV5-6 and TRBJ2-5 gives the whole variable domain DAGVTQSPTHLIKTRGQQVTLRCSPKSGHDTVSWYQQALGQGPQFIFQYYEEEERQRGNFPDRFSGHQFPNYSSELNVNALLLGDSALYLCASSLAPSGGAETQYFGPGTRLLVL.

This clonotype was counted only a few times. This chain links TRBV24-1 with TRBJ2-5, with 12 bases identical to TRBD2. The CDR3 is 17 amino acids. CDR1 and CDR2 (germline): KGHDR, SFDVKD. J was trimmed by 4 bases and V by 2 bases; bases with no gene match: 7. The CDR3 is CATSDSRLAGGGETQYF. The CDR3 nucleotides read TGTGCCACCAGTGATTCCCGGCTAGCGGGAGGGGGAGAGACCCAGTACTTC.

This clonotype was detected ten times or more. The CDR3 nucleotides are TGTGCCAGCAGCCAAGGACGGAGCGGGGGGGGCCAAGAGACCCAGTACTTC. This translates into CASSQGRSGGGQETQYF. The chain links TRBV14 to TRBJ2-5; 10 nucleotides line up with TRBD2. Germline CDR1 reads SGHDN; CDR2 reads FVKESK. Trimming removed 1 base from V and 1 base from J; junction bases left unmatched: 6. There are 17 residues in the CDR3.

This clonotype has ten or more counts. The rearrangement uses TRBV12-3 or TRBV12-4 and TRBJ1-6, with D unclear. The ends were cut back, 3 bases at V and 0 bases at J, with 9 bases in the middle. CDR3 length: 16 amino acids. In DNA, the CDR3 is TGTGCCAGCAGTTTCGGAAGGAGCTCCTATAATTCACCCCTCCACTTT. Encoded protein: CASSFGRSSYNSPLHF.

Details on this clonotype: One end of the junction is discordant with germline, which a read error may explain. J is TRBJ2-2 and V is TRBV10-3; 7 positions agree with TRBD1. The CDR3 extends over 16 amino acids. Germline CDR1 ENHRY, CDR2 SYGVKD. The CDR3, as DNA: TGTGCCAGCAGTCCTCAGGGACAGTTGAACACCGGGGAGCTGTTTTTT. Its translation is CASSPQGQLNTGELFF.

The sample holds many counts of this clonotype. This sequence joins TRBV5-4 and TRBJ2-5; 8 bases are shared with TRBD1. Germline V gene lookup returns CDR1 SGHNT and CDR2 YYREEE (reference sequence). Losses at the gene ends were 4 bases for V and 5 bases for J; bases not matched to a gene: 4. The CDR3 sequence is 13 residues long. The CDR3 here is CASSPDRAETQYF. CDR3 coding DNA: TGTGCCAGCAGCCCGGACAGGGCCGAGACCCAGTACTTC.

This clonotype was counted at least ten times. V and J are TRBV24-1 and TRBJ2-7; maybe TRBD2 (7 bases). Germline values: CDR1 KGHDR, CDR2 SFDVKD. The CDR3 covers 14 residues. Trimming shortened V by 4 bases and J by 3 bases, and 12 bases separated the two germline ends. As DNA, the CDR3 is TGTGCCACCAGTGAAGGGGGGGAGAGCTACGAGCAGTACTTC. It encodes CATSEGGESYEQYF.

This clonotype has at least ten counts. The chain is built from TRBV7-3 and TRBJ2-2; D possibly corresponds to TRBD1 (5 bases). This CDR3 region has 14 residues. V gave up 5 bases and J gave up 5 bases, with 12 bases separating them. From germline, CDR1 is SGHTA and CDR2 FQGTGA. CDR3 DNA sequence: TGTGCCAGCAGCCGCTACCAGGGAACCGGGGAGCTGTTTTTT. Its protein product is CASSRYQGTGELFF.

The rearrangement uses TRBV5-5 and TRBJ1-3; TRBD1 agrees at 9 bases. Germline V gene lookup returns CDR1 SGHKS and CDR2 YYEKEE (reference sequence). V dropped 0 bases and J dropped 4; count of bases not matched to a gene: 2. The CDR3 has 15 residues. CDR3 protein: CASSLGGTGGNTIYF. DNA of the CDR3: TGTGCCAGCAGCTTGGGCGGGACAGGGGGAAACACCATATATTTT. Full variable domain (outside the CDR3, taken from reference TRBV5-5 and TRBJ1-3): DAGVTQSPTHLIKTRGQQVTLRCSPISGHKSVSWYQQVLGQGPQFIFQYYEKEERGRGNFPDRFSARQFPNYSSELNVNALLLGDSALYLCASSLGGTGGNTIYFGEGSWLTVV.

For this clonotype: A junction end diverges from the germline sequence, so it may reflect a read error. The gene calls are TRBV6-1 and TRBJ1-3, with D possibly TRBD1 on 5 matching bases. The germline gives CDR1 MNHNS, CDR2 SASEGT. The CDR3 spans 16 residues. CDR3 sequence (DNA): TGTGCCGGCAGTGAAGTAGCGGGGGGTTTAGGAAACACCATATATTTT. It encodes CAGSEVAGGLGNTIYF.

About this clonotype itself: A junction end diverges from the germline sequence, so it may reflect a read error. The gene calls are TRBV7-9 and TRBJ2-1; D is tentatively TRBD1 or TRBD2 (5 bases each). The CDR3 sequence is 11 residues long. From germline, CDR1 is SEHNR and CDR2 FQNEAQ (reference sequence). The chain's CDR3 is CASSTEGPGSF. In DNA form, the CDR3 reads TGTGCCAGCAGCACAGAGGGACCGGGGTCCTTC.

V is TRBV2 and J is TRBJ2-5, with a tentative D call TRBD2 (6 bases). CDR3 size: 14 residues. Germline V gene lookup returns CDR1 SNHLY and CDR2 FYNNEI. V lost 6 bases to trimming and J lost 2 bases, with 13 bases between them. CDR3 bases: TGTGCCAGCAGCCCCGGGGGAAGACAAGAGACCCAGTACTTC. This translates into CASSPGGRQETQYF.